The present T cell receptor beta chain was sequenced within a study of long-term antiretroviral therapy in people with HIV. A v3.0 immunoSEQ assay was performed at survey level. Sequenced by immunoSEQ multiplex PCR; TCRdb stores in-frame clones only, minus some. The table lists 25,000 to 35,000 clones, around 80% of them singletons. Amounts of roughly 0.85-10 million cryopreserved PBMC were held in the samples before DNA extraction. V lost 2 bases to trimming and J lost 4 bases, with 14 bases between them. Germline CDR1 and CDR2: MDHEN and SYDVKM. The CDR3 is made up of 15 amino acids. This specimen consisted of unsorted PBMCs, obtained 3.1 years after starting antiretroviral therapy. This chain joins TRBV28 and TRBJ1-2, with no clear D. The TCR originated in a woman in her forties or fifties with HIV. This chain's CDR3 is CASSLVRSTGYGYTF. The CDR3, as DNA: TGTGCCAGCAGTTTAGTTAGGAGCACGGGCTATGGCTACACCTTC.